This T cell receptor beta chain derives from a study of blood T cells in healthy people across ages. Study details: About one barcoded beta molecule per two T cells was the capture yield of template switching.

A sample-barcoded 5' primer and a J-beta primer mix were used in a second PCR of roughly 6 to 11 cycles. A tag from a template-switch adaptor with 12 random nucleotides marked each cDNA molecule. TCRdb analysed the 5' RACE reads with MiXCR anew, one entry per CDR3 protein. The sample contains hundreds of thousands of distinct CDR3 sequences, about 42% of which appear only once. Note on this clonotype: Its antigen is unknown.

Findings and limits, study-wide: It was not known whether donors were CMV positive (a possible confounder of expanded clonotype changes). Across samples, TCR beta diversity tracked strongly with naive T cell percentage.

The sequenced material came from blood. This clonotype was sampled from a woman in her sixties in good health.

CDR3 amino acids: CASSDTSGNTGELFF. For the CDR3, the DNA is TGTGCCAGCAGTGACACTAGCGGGAACACCGGGGAGCTGTTTTTT. The V gene is TRBV6-4, the J gene TRBJ2-2, with TRBD2 matching 8 bases. Germline CDR1 reads MRHNA; CDR2 reads SNTAGT. CDR3 length equals 15 residues. The junction had 0 bases not matched to a gene; V was cut back by 2 bases and J by 1 base.